The 26 T cell receptor beta chains below come from one sample, sequenced in a study of blood T cell repertoires in COVID-19. Generated by immunoSEQ multiplex PCR, the TCRdb table keeps only in-frame clones and is missing some. Among roughly 400,000 clones listed, 80% to 90% were seen once. Sequencing was carried out using PBMCs or T cells enriched from blood (not recorded which). All receptors come from a man aged 25 to 40 who had recovered from COVID-19.

The chain has TRBV4-1 and TRBJ2-6; 12 nucleotides agree with TRBD2. V trimming: 2 bases; J trimming: 1 base; junction bases outside the gene matches: 3. Germline V gene data show CDR1 as MGHRA and CDR2 as YSYEKL. The CDR3 totals 18 residues. CDR3 nucleotides: TGCGCCAGCAGCCAATCTAGCGGGAGGGGATCTGGGGCCAACGTCCTGACTTTC. As protein: CASSQSSGRGSGANVLTF.

This chain joins TRBV4-1 and TRBJ1-5, with TRBD1 as a possible D gene (6 bases). Germline V gene lookup returns CDR1 MGHRA and CDR2 YSYEKL. The CDR3 is 14 amino acids. The V end was cut by 1 base, the J end by 6 bases, with 10 bases between. The CDR3 is CASSQGVGAQPQHF. As DNA, the CDR3 is TGCGCCAGCAGCCAAGGGGTGGGGGCTCAGCCCCAGCATTTT.

This rearrangement joins TRBV3-1 (or the pseudogene TRBV3-2) to TRBJ1-5; 9 bases line up with TRBD1. The CDR3 spans 14 residues. Germline V CDR1 and CDR2: LGHDT, YNNKEL (reference sequence). V lost 1 base and J lost 6; bases outside the gene matches: 1. The CDR3 sequence is CASSQGQGVQPQHF. The DNA for the CDR3 is TGTGCCAGCAGCCAAGGACAGGGGGTTCAGCCCCAGCATTTT.

The chain has TRBV27 and TRBJ2-1, with D tentatively TRBD1 (7 bases). This CDR3 is 17 amino acids long. V was pared by 2 bases and J by 4 bases, with 18 bases between. Germline V gene lookup returns CDR1 MNHEY and CDR2 SMNVEV (reference sequence). The CDR3 loop is CASSLLAPQGGYNEQFF. For the CDR3, the DNA is TGTGCCAGCAGTTTACTGGCCCCTCAGGGGGGATACAATGAGCAGTTCTTC.

The chain is built from TRBV6-5 and TRBJ2-7; 10 nucleotides agree with TRBD1. The J segment lost 0 bases and the V segment lost 0 bases, leaving 2 bases of the junction unmatched. Per germline, CDR1 MNHEY and CDR2 SVGAGI. The CDR3 totals 16 residues. The CDR3 DNA follows: TGTGCCAGCAGTTACTCTGGACAGGGGGGCTCCTACGAGCAGTACTTC. This sequence encodes CASSYSGQGGSYEQYF.

The gene calls are TRBV7-9 and TRBJ1-2, with TRBD1 identical over 7 bases. Trimming at V came to 4 bases and at J to 7 bases, leaving 15 bases not matched to a gene. The germline V gene has CDR1 SEHNR and CDR2 FQNEAQ (reference sequence). This CDR3 has 16 residues. The CDR3: CASSSSPVTGDGGYTF. CDR3 coding DNA: TGTGCCAGCAGCTCTAGCCCCGTTACAGGGGACGGTGGCTACACCTTC.

This chain joins TRBV2 and TRBJ2-2; a weak D match, TRBD1 (6 bases). V was pared by 1 base and J by 0 bases, with 9 bases between. The CDR3 runs to 16 residues. The V gene's germline CDR1 is SNHLY and CDR2 FYNNEI. The CDR3 DNA sequence: TGTGCCAGCAGTGAAGAGGGGGTCCCGAACACCGGGGAGCTGTTTTTT. Translating gives CASSEEGVPNTGELFF.

The rearrangement links TRBV2 to TRBJ1-2, with D hard to call. From germline, CDR1 is SNHLY and CDR2 FYNNEI. V lost 6 bases to trimming and J lost 8 bases, with 7 bases between them. The CDR3 consists of 10 residues. The CDR3 sequence is CASRVVGYTF. CDR3 nucleotide sequence: TGTGCCAGCAGAGTAGTAGGCTACACCTTC.

This clone was detected only once. The chain has TRBV29-1 and TRBJ2-6; weak D call: TRBD1 (5 bases). CDR3 length equals 16 residues. Per germline, CDR1 SQVTM and CDR2 ANQGSEA. The ends were cut back, 7 bases at V and 0 bases at J, with 16 bases in the middle. The CDR3 nucleotides read TGCAGCGCCGAAAATACCAGGGACTCTGGGGCCAACGTCCTGACTTTC. It specifies CSAENTRDSGANVLTF.

The chain links TRBV9 to TRBJ2-7; TRBD1 matches at 9 bases. The CDR3 spans 15 residues. CDR1 is SGDLS, CDR2 YYNGEE, per germline. V gave up 6 bases and J gave up 4 bases; unmatched junction bases: 11. CDR3 protein: CASTPEGQGFYEQYF. As DNA, the CDR3 is TGTGCCAGCACCCCAGAGGGACAGGGATTTTACGAGCAGTACTTC. The complete variable domain, with remaining parts taken from reference TRBV9 and TRBJ2-7, reads DSGVTQTPKHLITATGQRVTLRCSPRSGDLSVYWYQQSLDQGLQFLIQYYNGEERAKGNILERFSAQQFPDLHSELNLSSLELGDSALYFCASTPEGQGFYEQYFGPGTRLTVT.

The CDR3 nucleotides are TGTGCCACCAGTGACCCCTCGGACTATGGCTACACCTTC. It translates to CATSDPSDYGYTF. The chain links TRBV24-1 to TRBJ1-2; D call uncertain. The germline V gene has CDR1 KGHDR and CDR2 SFDVKD. Deletions cut 4 bases from V and 3 bases from J, with 8 bases between. The CDR3 runs 13 residues.

The chain carries TRBV19 and TRBJ2-2, with D perhaps TRBD1 (6 bases). The CDR3 runs to 16 residues. Trimming removed 5 bases from V and 1 base from J, with 14 bases in between. Germline CDR1 reads LNHDA; CDR2 reads SQIVND (reference sequence). The CDR3 loop reads CASSLQGRGNTGELFF. In nucleotides, the CDR3 is TGTGCCAGTAGTTTACAGGGACGGGGGAACACCGGGGAGCTGTTTTTT.

The rearrangement links TRBV29-1 to TRBJ1-1; perhaps TRBD1 as D (5 bases). CDR1 and CDR2 from the germline V gene are SQVTM and ANQGSEA. The CDR3 has 13 residues. With 4 bases removed from V and 0 bases from J, the gap between germline ends came to 9 bases. Here the CDR3 reads CSVADNMNTEAFF. The CDR3 DNA reads as TGCAGCGTTGCGGACAATATGAACACTGAAGCTTTCTTT. The complete variable domain, with remaining parts taken from reference TRBV29-1 and TRBJ1-1, reads SAVISQKPSRDICQRGTSLTIQCQVDSQVTMMFWYRQQPGQSLTLIATANQGSEATYESGFVIDKFPISRPNLTFSTLTVSNMSPEDSSIYLCSVADNMNTEAFFGQGTRLTVV.

The chain couples TRBV3-1 (or the pseudogene TRBV3-2) to TRBJ1-2; the D gene is possibly TRBD1 (6 bases). This CDR3 has 14 amino acids. The germline V gene encodes CDR1 LGHDT and CDR2 YNNKEL (reference sequence). Deletions cut 6 bases from V and 5 bases from J, with 16 bases between. CDR3 protein: CASSPMDSSYGYTF. CDR3 bases: TGTGCCAGCAGTCCAATGGACAGTTCTTATGGCTACACCTTC.

V usage is TRBV30 and J usage is TRBJ1-5, with D possibly matching TRBD1 (5 bases). This CDR3 spans 13 amino acids. Trimming shortened V by 0 bases and J by 5 bases, and 8 bases separated the two germline ends. Germline V lookup: CDR1 GTSNPN, CDR2 SVGIG (reference sequence). The CDR3 region is CAWSVKGDQPQHF. The CDR3 DNA is TGTGCCTGGAGTGTAAAAGGGGATCAGCCCCAGCATTTT.

J is TRBJ1-5 and V is TRBV24-1, with TRBD1 identical over 9 bases. Losses at the gene ends were 3 bases for V and 6 bases for J; bases not matched to a gene: 2. Germline V gene lookup returns CDR1 KGHDR and CDR2 SFDVKD. The CDR3 contains 14 residues. The CDR3 region is CATSDGTGSQPQHF. The CDR3 DNA reads TGTGCCACCAGTGATGGGACAGGGAGTCAGCCCCAGCATTTT.

The rearrangement links TRBV19 to TRBJ1-4, with TRBD1 identical over 7 bases. Looked up from germline, CDR1 is LNHDA and CDR2 is SQIVND (reference sequence). V was clipped by 6 bases and J by 4 bases; unmatched bases: 11. The CDR3 contains 16 residues. CDR3 DNA sequence: TGTGCCAGTAGCCCCATAATAGGGGGCGTTAATGAAAAACTGTTTTTT. Its translation: CASSPIIGGVNEKLFF.

The chain carries TRBV6-5 and TRBJ2-7; TRBD1 matches 7 bases. With 5 bases clipped from V and 6 bases from J, the junction kept 4 bases outside the gene matches. Germline V gene lookup returns CDR1 MNHEY and CDR2 SVGAGI. The CDR3 loop spans 12 amino acids. CDR3: CASSRDSGEQYF. As DNA, the CDR3 is TGTGCCAGCAGTAGGGACAGTGGCGAGCAGTACTTC.

V gene TRBV6-5 combines with J gene TRBJ1-2; 7 bases line up with TRBD1. This CDR3 has 16 residues. The germline CDR1 and CDR2 sequences are MNHEY and SVGAGI. J gave up 4 bases and V 2 bases, and 10 bases lay outside the gene matches. CDR3 sequence reads: CASSYHIHRDSYGYTF. DNA for the CDR3: TGTGCCAGCAGTTACCATATACACCGGGACAGCTATGGCTACACCTTC.

The chain is built from TRBV7-8 and TRBJ1-1, with a possible D match to TRBD1 (6 bases). The CDR3 sequence is 13 residues long. With 3 bases removed from V and 6 bases from J, the gap between germline ends came to 11 bases. CDR1 SGHVS and CDR2 FQNEAQ come from the germline V gene. The CDR3 loop reads CASSLDSRPEAFF. In DNA form, the CDR3 reads TGTGCCAGCAGCTTGGACAGCCGTCCTGAAGCTTTCTTT.

This chain uses TRBV7-9 with TRBJ2-7; D remains unclear. Trimming took off 5 bases at V and 4 bases at J, with 12 bases between the two ends. The CDR3 has 13 residues. Germline V gene sequence: CDR1 SEHNR, CDR2 FQNEAQ (reference sequence). CDR3 nucleotide sequence: TGTGCCAGCAGCCAAAACTCCCCTTACGAGCAGTACTTC. Its protein is CASSQNSPYEQYF. Complete variable domain (other parts from reference TRBV7-9 and TRBJ2-7): DTGVSQNPRHKITKRGQNVTFRCDPISEHNRLYWYRQTLGQGPEFLTYFQNEAQLEKSRLLSDRFSAERPKGSFSTLEIQRTEQGDSAMYLCASSQNSPYEQYFGPGTRLTVT.

This chain joins TRBV28 and TRBJ1-6, with D possibly TRBD1 on 5 matching bases. The germline V gene encodes CDR1 MDHEN and CDR2 SYDVKM. Trimming stripped 11 bases from V and 0 bases from J, with 11 bases between. The CDR3 runs to 14 residues. The CDR3 coding sequence is TGTGCCTCGAGAAGGGGCTCCTATAATTCACCCCTCCACTTT. This encodes CASRRGSYNSPLHF. Combining the CDR3 with reference TRBV28 and TRBJ1-6 gives the whole variable domain DVKVTQSSRYLVKRTGEKVFLECVQDMDHENMFWYRQDPGLGLRLIYFSYDVKMKEKGDIPEGYSVSREKKERFSLILESASTNQTSMYLCASRRGSYNSPLHFGNGTRLTVT.

The genes are TRBV28 and TRBJ1-2, with TRBD1 matching 10 bases. The germline V gene has CDR1 MDHEN and CDR2 SYDVKM. This CDR3 region has 14 residues. Unmatched junction bases numbered 6, after V lost 6 bases and J lost 5 bases. CDR3 in DNA: TGTGCCAGCAGGACAGGGGGCGCGAAGTATGGCTACACCTTC. Protein: CASRTGGAKYGYTF.

The count of this clone is one. The chain couples TRBV20-1 to TRBJ1-1; no clear D gene. V lost 0 bases and J 11 bases, leaving 10 bases between the germline ends. Germline assignment: CDR1 DFQATT and CDR2 SNEGSKA (reference sequence). The CDR3 length is 11 residues. CDR3 DNA: TGCAGTGCTAGAGATGCCGGCGGGGCTTTCTTT. Translating gives CSARDAGGAFF.

The chain recombines TRBV5-1 with TRBJ2-3; 8 bases map to TRBD1. Trimming removed 2 bases from V and 2 bases from J; junction bases left unmatched: 10. This CDR3 has 17 amino acids. Germline V gene lookup returns CDR1 SGHRS and CDR2 YFSETQ. CDR3 in DNA: TGCGCCAGCAGCTTAGGACAGGGTGGTTCCTCCACAGATACGCAGTATTTT. It encodes CASSLGQGGSSTDTQYF.

This rearrangement joins TRBV18 to TRBJ2-1, with D possibly matching TRBD1 (5 bases). Per germline, CDR1 KGHSH and CDR2 LQKENI. V lost 0 bases and J lost 7, with 10 bases in between. The CDR3 is 14 residues long. In DNA form, the CDR3 reads TGTGCCAGCTCACCACCACAGGATTGGAATGAGCAGTTCTTC. This codes for CASSPPQDWNEQFF.